The clone carrying this T cell receptor (beta chain) was seen at least ten times. The antigen remains unidentified. Through a sample-barcoded 5' primer and a J-beta primer mix, a second PCR was run for about 6 to 12 cycles. Using its own MiXCR run on the 5' RACE reads, TCRdb lists one record per CDR3 protein. The data show about 730,000 distinct CDR3 sequences, roughly 44% seen once. These data originate in a study of blood T cells in healthy people across ages. Whole-study findings and limits: Researchers said unsorted PBMCs prevented a conclusive naive versus antigen-experienced comparison. The study lacked donor CMV status, which possibly confounded expanded clonotype changes.

This CDR3 region has 15 residues. The J segment lost 5 bases and the V segment lost 4 bases, leaving 6 bases of the junction unmatched. CDR1 SQVTM and CDR2 ANQGSEA come from the germline V gene. The sequencing sample was made of blood. This TCR came from a woman between 55 and 75 years old in good health. The chain recombines TRBV29-1 with TRBJ2-5, with 14 bases lining up with TRBD2. The chain's CDR3 is CSVVGLAGARETQYF. The CDR3 bases are TGCAGCGTTGTGGGACTAGCGGGAGCGCGTGAGACCCAGTACTTC. The whole variable domain, remainder taken from reference TRBV29-1 and TRBJ2-5, is SAVISQKPSRDICQRGTSLTIQCQVDSQVTMMFWYRQQPGQSLTLIATANQGSEATYESGFVIDKFPISRPNLTFSTLTVSNMSPEDSSIYLCSVVGLAGARETQYFGPGTRLLVL.